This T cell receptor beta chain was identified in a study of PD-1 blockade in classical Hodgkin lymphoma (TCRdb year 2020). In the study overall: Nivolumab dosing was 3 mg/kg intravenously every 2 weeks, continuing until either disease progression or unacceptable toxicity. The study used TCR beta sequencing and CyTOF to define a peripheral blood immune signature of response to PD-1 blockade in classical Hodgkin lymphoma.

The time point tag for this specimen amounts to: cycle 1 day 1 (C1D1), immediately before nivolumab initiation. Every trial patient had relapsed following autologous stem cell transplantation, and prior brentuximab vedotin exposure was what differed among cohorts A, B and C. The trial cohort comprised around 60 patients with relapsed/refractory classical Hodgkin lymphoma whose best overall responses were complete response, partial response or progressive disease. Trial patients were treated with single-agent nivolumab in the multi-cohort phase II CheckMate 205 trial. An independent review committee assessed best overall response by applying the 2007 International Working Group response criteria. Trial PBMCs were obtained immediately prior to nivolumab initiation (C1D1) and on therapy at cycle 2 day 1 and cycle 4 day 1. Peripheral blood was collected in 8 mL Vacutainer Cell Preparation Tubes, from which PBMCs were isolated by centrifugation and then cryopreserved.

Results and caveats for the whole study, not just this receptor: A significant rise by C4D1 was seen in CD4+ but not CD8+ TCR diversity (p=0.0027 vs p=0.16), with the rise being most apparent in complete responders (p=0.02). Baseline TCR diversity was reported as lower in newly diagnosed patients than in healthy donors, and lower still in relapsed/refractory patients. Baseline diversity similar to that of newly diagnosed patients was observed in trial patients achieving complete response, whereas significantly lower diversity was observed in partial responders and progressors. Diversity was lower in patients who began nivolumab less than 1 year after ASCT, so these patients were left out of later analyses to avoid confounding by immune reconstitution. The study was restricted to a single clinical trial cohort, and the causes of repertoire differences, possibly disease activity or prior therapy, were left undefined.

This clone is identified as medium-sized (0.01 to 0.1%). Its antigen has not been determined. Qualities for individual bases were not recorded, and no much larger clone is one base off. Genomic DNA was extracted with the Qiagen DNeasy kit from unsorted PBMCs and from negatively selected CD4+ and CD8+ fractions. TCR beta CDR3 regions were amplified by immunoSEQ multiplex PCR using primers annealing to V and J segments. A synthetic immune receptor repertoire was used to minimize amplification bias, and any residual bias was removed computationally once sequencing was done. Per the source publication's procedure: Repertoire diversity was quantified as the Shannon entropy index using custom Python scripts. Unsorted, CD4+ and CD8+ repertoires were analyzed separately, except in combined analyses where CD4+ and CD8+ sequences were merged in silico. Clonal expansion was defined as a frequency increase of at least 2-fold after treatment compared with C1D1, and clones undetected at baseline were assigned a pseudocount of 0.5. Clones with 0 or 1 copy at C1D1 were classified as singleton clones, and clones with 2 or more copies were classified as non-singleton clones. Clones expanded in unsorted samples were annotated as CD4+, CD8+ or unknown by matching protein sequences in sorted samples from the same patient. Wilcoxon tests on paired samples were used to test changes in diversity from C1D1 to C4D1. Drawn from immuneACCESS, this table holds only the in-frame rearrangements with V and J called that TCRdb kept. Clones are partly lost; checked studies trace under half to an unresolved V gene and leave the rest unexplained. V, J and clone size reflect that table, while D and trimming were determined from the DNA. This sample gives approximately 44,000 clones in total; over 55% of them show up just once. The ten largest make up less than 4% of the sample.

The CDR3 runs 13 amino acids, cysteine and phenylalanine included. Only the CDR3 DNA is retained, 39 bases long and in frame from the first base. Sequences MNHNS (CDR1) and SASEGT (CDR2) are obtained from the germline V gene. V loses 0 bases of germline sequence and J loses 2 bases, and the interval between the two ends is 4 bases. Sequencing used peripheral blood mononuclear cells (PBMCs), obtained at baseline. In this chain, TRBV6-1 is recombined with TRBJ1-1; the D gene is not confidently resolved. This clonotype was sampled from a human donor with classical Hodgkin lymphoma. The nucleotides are TGTGCCAGCAGTGAAGCCCACAACACTGAAGCTTTCTTT. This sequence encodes CASSEAHNTEAFF.